The next 15 T cell receptor beta chains were all read from a single sample in a study of CD8 T cells in Susac syndrome (dated by TCRdb to the late 2010s). Receptor libraries were prepared by the immunoSEQ multiplex PCR assay. RNA was extracted with the RNeasy kit and roughly 0.45 to 1 ug was reverse transcribed using random hexamers. The raw public reads went through TCRdb reprocessing: fastp at Q25, MiXCR clone calling, in-frame beta chains kept. Entries are consolidated by CDR3 protein sequence, retaining the most common genes and DNA. Here the sample has tens of thousands of distinct CDR3 sequences; around 94% occur a single time. The top ten clonotypes cover approximately 0.9% of the sample. Sequencing used CD8+ T cells from PBMCs. Receptor source: a human donor with Susac syndrome.

The genes are TRBV13 and TRBJ2-5, with D uncertain. The CDR3 consists of 15 residues. CDR1 and CDR2 (germline): PRHDT, FYEKMQ (reference sequence). V was cut by 5 bases and J by 2 bases, with 15 bases left in between. The CDR3 is CASSRREAQQETQYF. The CDR3 DNA reads as TGTGCCAGCAGCCGTCGAGAGGCACAACAAGAGACCCAGTACTTC.

This clonotype has a single count. J is TRBJ2-7 and V is TRBV5-4; D is possibly TRBD2 (6 bases). Trimming took off 5 bases at V and 2 bases at J, with 11 bases between the two ends. This CDR3 spans 13 amino acids. Germline-derived CDR1 and CDR2 are SGHNT and YYREEE (reference sequence). The CDR3 sequence is CASSFRGTYEQYF. DNA for the CDR3: TGTGCCAGCAGTTTTCGGGGGACCTACGAGCAGTACTTC.

In this sample, this clonotype turned up once. This chain links TRBV29-1 with TRBJ1-1; no firm D call. The CDR3 spans 10 residues. Germline CDR1 and CDR2: SQVTM and ANQGSEA. The CDR3 sequence: CAGLNTEAFF. The CDR3 nucleotides read TGCGCGGGGTTGAACACTGAAGCTTTCTTT.

J is TRBJ2-7 and V is TRBV19, with D perhaps matching TRBD2 (6 bases). CDR3 size: 14 residues. The germline V gene has CDR1 LNHDA and CDR2 SQIVND (reference sequence). V lost 3 bases and J lost 0, with 9 bases in between. The DNA for the CDR3 is TGTGCCAGTAGTATCGCTAGCGACTCCTACGAGCAGTACTTC. Translated, it gives CASSIASDSYEQYF.

V gene TRBV19 combines with J gene TRBJ2-1, with D possibly being TRBD1 (6 bases). V lost 1 base and J lost 2, with 9 bases in between. This CDR3 region has 15 residues. Germline assignment: CDR1 LNHDA and CDR2 SQIVND (reference sequence). CDR3: CASSIVPGAYNEQFF. CDR3 in DNA: TGTGCCAGTAGTATAGTGCCAGGGGCCTACAATGAGCAGTTCTTC.

This chain connects TRBV4-1 to TRBJ1-4; TRBD1 matches 9 bases. Germline V gene sequence: CDR1 MGHRA, CDR2 YSYEKL. Trimming took 3 bases from V and 8 from J; bases not matched to a gene: 10. The CDR3 has 16 amino acids. The CDR3 nucleotides are TGCGCCAGCAGCCAGAGACAGGGGGTGGGAAGCGAAAAACTGTTTTTT. It codes for CASSQRQGVGSEKLFF.

The genes are TRBV20-1 and TRBJ2-3, with TRBD2 identical over 10 bases. Germline values: CDR1 DFQATT, CDR2 SNEGSKA (reference sequence). J gave up 4 bases and V 0 bases, and 7 bases lay outside the gene matches. The CDR3 extends over 16 amino acids. DNA of the CDR3: TGCAGTGCTAGAGATGAGCTAGCGGGAGAGGCAGATACGCAGTATTTT. As protein: CSARDELAGEADTQYF.

The J gene is TRBJ2-1, the V gene TRBV7-8; D remains ambiguous. Per the germline V gene, CDR1 is SGHVS and CDR2 is FQNEAQ. Trimming removed 5 bases at V and 3 bases at J, with 17 bases between. This CDR3 comprises 16 residues. The CDR3 is CASSHPTPQLYNEQFF. The CDR3 DNA follows: TGTGCCAGCAGCCACCCTACCCCTCAGCTCTACAATGAGCAGTTCTTC. The entire variable domain, with the rest obtained from reference TRBV7-8 and TRBJ2-1, is as follows: GAGVSQSPRYKVAKRGQDVALRCDPISGHVSLFWYQQALGQGPEFLTYFQNEAQLDKSGLPSDRFFAERPEGSVSTLKIQRTQQEDSAVYLCASSHPTPQLYNEQFFGPGTRLTVL.

This rearrangement joins TRBV14 to TRBJ2-7; perhaps TRBD2 as D (6 bases). This CDR3 comprises 14 residues. Germline CDR1 and CDR2: SGHDN and FVKESK. V lost 4 bases, J lost 4 bases, and 14 bases lay in between. Written as DNA, the CDR3 is TGTGCCAGCAGCCGGCGGGGAGAGCCTTACGAGCAGTACTTC. Amino acids: CASSRRGEPYEQYF.

The rearrangement links TRBV4-3 to TRBJ2-7, with 10 nucleotides matching TRBD2. The CDR3 totals 16 residues. The V gene end was trimmed by 0 bases and the J gene end by 4 bases; junction bases not matched to a gene: 6. Germline CDR1 is LGHNA and CDR2 is YSLEER. Here the CDR3 DNA reads TGCGCCAGCAGCCAAGATCCAGCGGGAGGGTTGTACGAGCAGTACTTC. Translation: CASSQDPAGGLYEQYF.

This clonotype showed up just once. This chain joins TRBV20-1 and TRBJ1-1; 8 bases fit TRBD1. Trimming removed 2 bases from V and 3 bases from J; junction bases left unmatched: 17. CDR1 DFQATT and CDR2 SNEGSKA come from the germline V gene (reference sequence). The CDR3 spans 18 residues. CDR3 coding DNA: TGCAGTGCTAGACAGATCACGGTTGAACAGGGGGGCCACACTGAAGCTTTCTTT. Protein product: CSARQITVEQGGHTEAFF.

The V call is TRBV12-3 or TRBV12-4, the J call TRBJ1-1; D gene uncertain. Trimming removed 3 bases from V and 2 bases from J, with 7 bases in between. The CDR3 length is 13 residues. The CDR3 here is CASSFWGNTEAFF. DNA for the CDR3: TGTGCCAGCAGTTTCTGGGGAAACACTGAAGCTTTCTTT.

The J gene is TRBJ2-5, the V gene TRBV12-3 or TRBV12-4; no definite D call. CDR3 size: 14 residues. Trimming took off 3 bases at V and 3 bases at J, with 11 bases between the two ends. The CDR3 DNA sequence: TGTGCCAGCAGTTTTCGGCCCGCCGAAGAGACCCAGTACTTC. Translation gives CASSFRPAEETQYF.

The rearrangement joins TRBV19 to TRBJ2-5, with a possible D match to TRBD2 (5 bases). The germline CDR1 and CDR2 sequences are LNHDA and SQIVND (reference sequence). This CDR3 is built from 10 residues. V was pared by 10 bases and J by 5 bases, with 8 bases between. This CDR3 reads CATRGETQYF. As DNA, the CDR3 is TGTGCCACTCGAGGGGAGACCCAGTACTTC.

The chain combines TRBV12-3 or TRBV12-4 with TRBJ2-7; 8 bases are shared with TRBD2. The CDR3 consists of 18 residues. V shed 10 bases, J shed 1 base, and the junction held 21 bases outside the gene matches. CDR3 residues: CATSLAAASGQESYEQYF. CDR3 sequence (DNA): TGTGCCACCTCCTTGGCCGCGGCTAGCGGGCAAGAATCCTACGAGCAGTACTTC.